This T cell receptor (beta chain) stems from a study of T-cell memory formation after mild COVID-19. Study results and caveats: Pre-infection memory carried some responding clones, suggesting that cross-reactive memory joined. The SARS-CoV-2 specificity of second-wave clones reaching peak at day 37 remained unverified.

Trimming removed 3 bases at V and 3 bases at J, with 11 bases between. The CDR3 has 15 amino acids. About this clonotype: Its antigen is unknown.

Amplification by 5'RACE using constant-segment primers produced TCR alpha and TCR beta cDNA libraries that carried sample barcodes and UMIs. One entry per CDR3 protein results from TCRdb running MiXCR on the 5' RACE reads. The table lists just under 150,000 distinct CDR3 sequences, 15% to 20% of them singletons. The chain couples TRBV12-3 or TRBV12-4 to TRBJ2-2; weak D call: TRBD2 (6 bases). This receptor was identified in an adult woman who had mild COVID-19 (a few samples of this study predate the infection). Cell type and time point are not known. Sequencing used PBMCs or a T cell subset sorted from them (not recorded which). CDR3 DNA: TGTGCCAGCAGTTTCGGCGGGGCCTACACCGGGGAGCTGTTTTTT. Its protein product is CASSFGGAYTGELFF.